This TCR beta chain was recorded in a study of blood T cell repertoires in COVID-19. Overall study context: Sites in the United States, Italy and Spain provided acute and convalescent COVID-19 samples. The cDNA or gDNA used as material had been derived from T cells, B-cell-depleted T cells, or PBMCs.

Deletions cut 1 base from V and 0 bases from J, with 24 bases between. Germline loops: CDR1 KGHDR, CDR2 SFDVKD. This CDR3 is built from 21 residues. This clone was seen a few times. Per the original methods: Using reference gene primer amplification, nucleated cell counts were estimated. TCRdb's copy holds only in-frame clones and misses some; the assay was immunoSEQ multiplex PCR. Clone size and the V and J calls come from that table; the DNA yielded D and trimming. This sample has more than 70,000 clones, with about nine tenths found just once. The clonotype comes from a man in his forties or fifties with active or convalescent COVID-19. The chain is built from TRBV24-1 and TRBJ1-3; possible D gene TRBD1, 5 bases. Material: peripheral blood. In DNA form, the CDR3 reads TGTGCCACCAGTGATTTAAAGGGCAGGGAATTCCGTCACAGCTCTGGAAACACCATATATTTT. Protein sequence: CATSDLKGREFRHSSGNTIYF.